This T cell receptor beta chain derives from a study of CXCR3-negative and CXCR3-positive naive CD8 T cells (dated by TCRdb to the late 2010s). Regarding the research as a whole: In total, about 150 million TRB reads were obtained, or roughly 1.5 +/- 0.3 million reads per library. Diversity and physicochemical repertoire analyses were performed on around twelve donors pooled from two independent experiments. For the TRBV-TRBJ cluster analysis, the naive subsets came from 5 donors, while the memory cells came from 3 donors.

The germline V gene supplies CDR1 MDHEN and CDR2 SYDVKM. The CDR3 runs 15 residues from the cysteine to the phenylalanine. The DNA is not on file. Summary of the overall study and its limitations: Compared with CXCR3-negative naive cells, CXCR3-positive naive cells had TRB CDR3s with higher hydrophobicity (lower Kidera factor 4), lower energy, and higher strength and volume indices. Similar TRBV-TRBJ usage was shown by naive CXCR3-negative and CXCR3-positive cells from the same donor, whereas distinct patterns were shown by memory cells. Surface CD5, linked to self-reactivity in mice, was comparable between naive subsets; TCR interaction strength was therefore also inferred from TRB CDR3 physicochemical properties. Comparably high repertoire diversity was found in both naive subsets, whereas much lower repertoire diversity was found in memory CD8+ T cells. Because CXCR3 expression was partially decreased after cryopreservation, freshly isolated PBMCs were used for most assays.

For each CD8+ T cell subset, flow sorting was done in triplicate, and 310,000 or so cells per subset went directly into RLT lysis buffer. To exclude memory contaminants, naive CD8+ T cells were stringently defined as CD45RO-CCR7+CD27+CD95-. Peripheral blood mononuclear cells were isolated from buffy coats by standard density gradient centrifugation. A FACSAria III was used to flow-sort naive CXCR3-negative and CXCR3-positive CD8+ T cells. Total RNA was extracted from sorted cells using an RNeasy Mini Kit. Concerning this clonotype: Its antigen is unknown.

Sequenced using a NextSeq 550. The Human TCR Profiling Kit (MiLaboratory) was used to make UMI-labeled 5' RACE TRB cDNA libraries. The full amount of extracted RNA was used for cDNA synthesis, and the full amount of resulting cDNA was used for PCR amplification. The libraries were made side by side, with each library going through the same number of PCR cycles. For the original study's pipeline: With a requirement of at least two reads per UMI, MIGEC and MiXCR extracted about 48,000 +/- 9,800 unique UMI-labeled TRB cDNA molecules per library. An average of roughly 40,000 +/- 10,000 functional in-frame TRB CDR3 nucleotide clonotypes without stop codons was found per library. After downsampling to 5000 UMI-labeled TRB molecules per sample, diversity metrics, including normalized Shannon-Wiener and Chao1, were computed in VDJtools. VDJtools was used to calculate clonotype-size-weighted physicochemical properties of the central five CDR3 residues, namely interaction energy, strength, volume and Kidera factor 4. Reprocessed by TCRdb, the reads give a single entry per CDR3 protein sequence, without DNA. The V and J calls shown here were made by TCRdb, not taken from the authors' results. The sample table holds about 46,000 distinct CDR3 sequences. The ten most abundant clones make up around 2.5% of the sample.

Source material: naive CXCR3- CD8+ T cells from blood. The sample's cell subset or site label is to be understood as: CD45RO-CCR7+CD27+CD95- naive CD8+ T cells lacking CXCR3 (TNR3-). The TCR comes from a human donor in good health. Some clones in this sample may be carry-over from other donors' samples. The sequence joins TRBV28 to TRBJ1-2; the TCRdb D gene call, TRBD1, has no DNA to confirm it. The CDR3 here reads CASSFAGTANYGYTF.